This TCR beta chain originates from a study of cytomegalovirus exposure and HLA in healthy donors. This PCR relied on a set of 60 Vbeta primers and 13 Jbeta primers. Sequencing used immunoSEQ multiplex PCR; TCRdb keeps in-frame clones, though not all of them. This repertoire shows about 140,000 clones, around 76% found once; its top ten account for 2.8%. Germline V gene sequence: CDR1 MGHRA, CDR2 YSYEKL. V trimming: 0 bases; J trimming: 3 bases; junction bases outside the gene matches: 2. CDR3 size: 14 residues. The TCR comes from a male donor in good health and CMV-seronegative. The material sequenced was PBMCs. This chain links TRBV4-1 with TRBJ2-7, with TRBD2 matching over 7 bases. The CDR3 loop reads CASSQDPGGYEQYF. CDR3 DNA sequence: TGCGCCAGCAGCCAAGATCCGGGGGGCTACGAGCAGTACTTC.